Included here is one T cell receptor (beta chain) sequence, with context. As to treatment: oral pan-JAK inhibitor, 5-10 mg twice daily. V was clipped by 3 bases and J by 4 bases; unmatched bases: 6. The CDR3 runs to 15 residues. Germline CDR1 and CDR2: SGHVS and FQNEAQ. This record comes from a study of CD8+ T cells in alopecia areata. Sequencing templates came from extracted RNA that was reverse transcribed into cDNA. The data were produced by immunoSEQ multiplex PCR, yet TCRdb's version contains in-frame clones alone and is incomplete. The sample holds about 260,000 clones, around three fifths seen once.

The gene calls are TRBV7-8 and TRBJ2-5; 9 positions match TRBD2. The TCR was taken from a human donor with alopecia areata. The sample was CD4+ T cells sorted from blood, taken at week 52, from a patient treated with tofacitinib. In DNA, the CDR3 is TGTGCCAGCAGCTTCTTGCCTAGCGGGGTAGAGACCCAGTACTTC. It encodes CASSFLPSGVETQYF.